By share, the clone carrying this T cell receptor beta chain counts as large. Germline V gene sequence: CDR1 MDHEN, CDR2 SYDVKM. This CDR3 contains 13 residues. The V end was cut by 6 bases, the J end by 4 bases, with 13 bases between. The data were obtained in a study of lung T cells in sarcoidosis with Löfgren's syndrome. TCRdb called the reads again in MiXCR, with one record for every CDR3 protein. The sample yields about 8,500 distinct CDR3 sequences, around 21% seen once. Sequencing input: CD4+ T cells from bronchoalveolar lavage fluid. The chain combines TRBV28 with TRBJ2-7; a possible D gene is TRBD1 (6 bases). The receptor was isolated from a human donor with sarcoidosis (Löfgren's syndrome or another form), or a control subject (not recorded which). The CDR3 reads CASRRGQGYEQYF. The CDR3, as DNA: TGTGCCAGCAGACGAGGGCAGGGGTACGAGCAGTACTTC.